This T cell receptor beta chain was documented in a study of identical twins. Addition of a universal primer site occurred through template switching, and cDNA carried unique molecular identifiers. TCRdb re-called the 5' RACE reads with MiXCR, one entry per CDR3 protein. The data contain roughly 710,000 distinct CDR3 sequences, 5.5% to 7.5% of them singletons. Points from the study as a whole: Twin pairs had excess sharing that was weaker in beta out-of-frame sequences.

At least ten counts were recorded for this clonotype. Its specificity is not known. The CDR3 covers 13 residues. Trimming stripped 4 bases from V and 8 bases from J, with 14 bases between. Germline loops: CDR1 LGHNA, CDR2 YNFKEQ. This TCR was sampled from a young man in good health. The gene calls are TRBV4-2 and TRBJ2-5, with D unclear. Material for sequencing was naive T cells sorted from blood. The CDR3 loop reads CASSPEPRDTQYF. In DNA form, the CDR3 reads TGTGCCAGCAGCCCGGAGCCAAGAGATACCCAGTACTTC.